This T cell receptor (beta chain) appears in the sequencing data of a study of cytomegalovirus exposure and HLA in healthy donors. V shed 0 bases and J shed 1 base, with 7 bases lying between them. Germline CDR1 is SGHTA and CDR2 is FQGNSA. CDR3 length: 15 amino acids. It was with 60 Vbeta and 13 Jbeta primers that the PCR ran. Libraries were prepared by immunoSEQ multiplex PCR; TCRdb keeps only in-frame clonotypes and omits some of them. The data hold more than 85,000 clones, with approximately 76% observed a single time. The sequencing input was PBMCs. The clonotype originates from a middle-aged man in good health and CMV-seronegative. The genes are TRBV7-2 and TRBJ1-5; no clear D gene. CDR3 in DNA: TGTGCCAGCAGCTTAGCCGGGGAAAGCAATCAGCCCCAGCATTTT. Encoded protein: CASSLAGESNQPQHF.